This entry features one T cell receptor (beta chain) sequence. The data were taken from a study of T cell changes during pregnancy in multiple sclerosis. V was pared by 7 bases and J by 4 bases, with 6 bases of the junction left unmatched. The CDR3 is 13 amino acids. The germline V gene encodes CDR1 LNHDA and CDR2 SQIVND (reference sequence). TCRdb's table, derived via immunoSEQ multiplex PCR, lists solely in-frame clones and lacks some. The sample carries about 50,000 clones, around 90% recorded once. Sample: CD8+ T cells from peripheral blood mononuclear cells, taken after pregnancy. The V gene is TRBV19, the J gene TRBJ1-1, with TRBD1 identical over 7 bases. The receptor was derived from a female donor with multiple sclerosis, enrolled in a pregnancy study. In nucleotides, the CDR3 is TGTGCCAGTAAAGGGGGCGGCGTCACTGAAGCTTTCTTT. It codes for CASKGGGVTEAFF.